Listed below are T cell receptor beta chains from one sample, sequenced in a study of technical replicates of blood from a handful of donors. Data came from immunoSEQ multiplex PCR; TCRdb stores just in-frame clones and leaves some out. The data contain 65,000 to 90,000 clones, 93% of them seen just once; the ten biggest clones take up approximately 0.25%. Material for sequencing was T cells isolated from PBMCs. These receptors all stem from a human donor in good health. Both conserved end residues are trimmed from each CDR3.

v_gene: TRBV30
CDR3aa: AWTRQNTEAF

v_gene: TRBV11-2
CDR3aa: ASRANHSYGETQY

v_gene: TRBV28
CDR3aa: ASSPGLAGVYYEQY

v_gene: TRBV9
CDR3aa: ASSVDGTGGDTEAF

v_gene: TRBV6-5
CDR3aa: ASSYSPTGSNQPQH

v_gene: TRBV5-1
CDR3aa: ASSPTDRVPY

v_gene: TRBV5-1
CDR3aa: ASSLQDTQY

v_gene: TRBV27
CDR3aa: ASRHRPRITDTQY

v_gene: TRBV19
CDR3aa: ASSRAGNQPQH

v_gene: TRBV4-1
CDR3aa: ASSRTGPQETQY

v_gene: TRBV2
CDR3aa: ASSGTGQETQY

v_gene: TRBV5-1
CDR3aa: ASSFLQGAGYT

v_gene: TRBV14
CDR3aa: ASSTDRGRAILDEQF

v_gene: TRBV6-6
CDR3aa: ASEPEGGNSPLH

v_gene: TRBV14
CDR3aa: ASSEVMNTEAF

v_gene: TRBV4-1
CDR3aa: ASSQLQDPTSGAAYEQY

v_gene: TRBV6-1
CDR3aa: ASSQTVYSNQPQH

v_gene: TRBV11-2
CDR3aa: ASSSGGFPSFNTGELF

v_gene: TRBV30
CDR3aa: AWRKGDRDYDEQF

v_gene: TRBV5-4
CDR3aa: ASTGGQAGMGETQY

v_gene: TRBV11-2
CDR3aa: ASSLAPGDGYT

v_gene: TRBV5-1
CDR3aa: ASRGTGGTNEKLF

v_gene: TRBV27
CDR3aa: ASSSTGTARGISGANVLT

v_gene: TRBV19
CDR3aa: ASSIGLQGATNEKLF

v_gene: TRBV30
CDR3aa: AWSVWVDRPQETQY

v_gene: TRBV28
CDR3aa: ASSLDSYEQY

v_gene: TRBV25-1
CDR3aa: ASSEDRGQETQY

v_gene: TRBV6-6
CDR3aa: ASSYTPQGHEQY

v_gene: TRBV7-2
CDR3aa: ASSLVVGPDTQY

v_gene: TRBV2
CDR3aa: ASRGGTLNQPQH

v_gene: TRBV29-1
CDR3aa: SVGGGLAGVSLTDTQY

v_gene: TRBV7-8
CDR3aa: ASSLGALLAGIYETQY

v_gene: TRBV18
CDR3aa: ASSPGTGGIGEQY

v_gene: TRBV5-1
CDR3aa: ASSSGAGNTIY

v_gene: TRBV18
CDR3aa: ASSPPRGPSYEQY

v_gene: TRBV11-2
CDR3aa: ASSLGTQQQETQY

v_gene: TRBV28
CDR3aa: ASSTPGGRTEAF

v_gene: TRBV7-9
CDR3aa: ASSAPGQVQH

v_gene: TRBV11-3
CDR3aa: ASSLGGSSYEQY

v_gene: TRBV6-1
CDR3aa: ASSEAYRGTGPTDTQY

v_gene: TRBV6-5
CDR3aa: ASREQGLNTEAF

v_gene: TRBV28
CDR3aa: ASRLRTGGQPQH

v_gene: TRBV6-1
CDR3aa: ASSDSGFSYEQY

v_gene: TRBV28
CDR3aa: ASSLSGSTVYEQY

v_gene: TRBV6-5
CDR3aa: ASSSGQKIAKNIQY

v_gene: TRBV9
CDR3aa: ASSTGGESYGYT

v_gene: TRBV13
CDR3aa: ASSQTSGGAVDEQY

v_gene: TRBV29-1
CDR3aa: SVRDRENTEAF

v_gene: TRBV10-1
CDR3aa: ASSESITSPTSRNTGELF

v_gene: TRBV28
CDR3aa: ASSLFLVGKETQY